This TCR beta chain is drawn from a study of T cells in narcolepsy. The repertoire was sequenced with immunoSEQ multiplex PCR; TCRdb's copy has only in-frame clones and lacks some. The data contain around 25,000 clones, approximately 83% of them seen just once; the ten biggest clones take up approximately 0.7%. A single count supports this clone. Other DNA sequences in the same sample also yield this CDR3. Germline V CDR1 and CDR2: MNHNS, SASEGT. The CDR3 consists of 14 residues. Trimming took off 0 bases at V and 4 bases at J, with 6 bases between the two ends. This receptor was obtained from a human donor with narcolepsy. Sample: CD45RA- memory CD4+ T cells from PBMCs. The V call is TRBV6-1, the J call TRBJ2-2; no reliable D call. This CDR3 reads CASSEATGTGELFF. The CDR3 DNA reads TGTGCCAGCAGTGAAGCTACGGGCACCGGGGAGCTGTTTTTT.